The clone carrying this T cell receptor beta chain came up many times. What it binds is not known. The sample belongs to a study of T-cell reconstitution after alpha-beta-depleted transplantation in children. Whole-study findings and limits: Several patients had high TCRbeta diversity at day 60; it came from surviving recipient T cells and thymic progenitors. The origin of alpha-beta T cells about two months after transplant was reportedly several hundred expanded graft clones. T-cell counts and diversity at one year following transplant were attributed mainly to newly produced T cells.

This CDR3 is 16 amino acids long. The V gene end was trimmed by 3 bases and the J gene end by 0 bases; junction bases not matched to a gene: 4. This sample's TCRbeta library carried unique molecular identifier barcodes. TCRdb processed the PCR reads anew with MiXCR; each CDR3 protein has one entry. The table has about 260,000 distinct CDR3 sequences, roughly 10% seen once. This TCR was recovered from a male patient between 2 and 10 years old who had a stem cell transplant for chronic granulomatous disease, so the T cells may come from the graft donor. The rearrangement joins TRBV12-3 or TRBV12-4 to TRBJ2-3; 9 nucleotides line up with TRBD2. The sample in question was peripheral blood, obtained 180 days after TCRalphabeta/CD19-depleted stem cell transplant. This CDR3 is CASSFVTSGSTDTQYF. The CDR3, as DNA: TGTGCCAGCAGTTTCGTAACTAGCGGGAGCACAGATACGCAGTATTTT.